This TCR beta chain was recovered during a study of T-cell memory formation after mild COVID-19 (dated by TCRdb to 2020 to 2022). Regarding the study in general: TCR sequence clusters from the two donors were found to be largely donor specific. In a couple of donors, T-cell clones that expanded and contracted after mild COVID-19 were followed by sequencing TCRalpha and TCRbeta repertoires longitudinally. Two young, previously healthy adult volunteers made up the cohort, one male and one female.

As to this clonotype: Its specific antigen is unknown. Nothing much larger sits one base from this clone, and base qualities are not available.

Broader findings and caveats from the paper: The study covered only two mild cases, and larger cohorts including severe cases with pre-infection samples were considered necessary. The second-wave clones that peaked on day 37 were not confirmed to be SARS-CoV-2 specific. Balanced CD4/CD8 phenotypes were observed for clones contracting from day 15 to 85, whereas a bias towards CD4+ was observed for a second wave of clones expanding from day 15 to 37. Contracting CD4+ clones turned up mainly in the CM and EM memory subsets, whereas EMRA was where CD8+ clones were enriched. Some responding clones were detected in pre-infection memory, which suggested that pre-existing cross-reactive memory T cells had joined the SARS-CoV-2 response.

Ficoll-Paque density gradient centrifugation was used to isolate PBMCs. The listed sequencing device is Illumina NovaSeq 6000. TCRalpha and TCRbeta cDNA libraries were constructed by 5'RACE with constant-segment primers, with sample barcodes and unique molecular identifiers being introduced. Trizol reagent was used to extract RNA from every sample. Library amplification was performed in two PCR steps, and a second sample barcode and Illumina TruSeq adapters were introduced in the second step. Sequencing of libraries was performed on an Illumina NovaSeq with 2 x 150 bp paired-end reads. Per the original workflow: Demultiplexing of reads and collapsing into UMI-guided consensus sequences were performed with migec v1.2.7. Using mixcr v2.1.11, the UMI consensuses were aligned to TRA and TRB V and J templates and assembled into clonotypes. A clonotype was counted as expanded or contracted only if both edgeR and NoisET called the change significant, with noise models trained on biological replicates. edgeR calls used a false discovery rate-adjusted p below 0.01 and a log2 fold-change threshold of 1. As an exploratory analysis of dynamics, max-normalized trajectories of the 1000 most abundant clonotypes were examined by PCA with hierarchical clustering. The CD4 or CD8 phenotype of responding clones was assigned using the separately sequenced CD4+ and CD8+ repertoires. TCRdb ran its own pipeline on the public reads, namely fastp trimming at Q25 and MiXCR clone calling, and kept in-frame beta chains. Identical CDR3 proteins give one entry, which carries the most common genes and DNA. The V and J calls and clone size are TCRdb's, not the authors'. Present in this sample are over 150,000 distinct CDR3 sequences, less than 20% of which were seen just once. The ten largest clones capture under 4.5% of the sample.

CDR1 and CDR2 are read off the germline V gene (reference sequence) as DFQATT and SNEGSKA. The CDR3 goes from the cysteine to the phenylalanine over 12 residues. Just CDR3 DNA is preserved here, 36 bases in frame from base 1. Specimen: PBMCs or a T cell subset sorted from them (not recorded which). The sequence was obtained from a man in his late teens or twenties who had mild COVID-19 (a few samples of this study predate the infection). The sample titles of this study are shuffled in the database, so cell type and time point are left out; the donor was told from shared clones. The chain is made from TRBV20-1 and TRBJ1-4, and TRBD1 aligns with 9 junction nucleotides. The sequenced DNA: TGCAGGACCGGGACAGGGAATGAAAAACTGTTTTTT. Its translation is CRTGTGNEKLFF.